This T cell receptor beta chain was obtained from a study of read filtering for tumor transcriptome and immune sequencing. Across the study: By R-ISS, stages I, II and III held approximately 8, 16 and 7 patients. Study-level points and caveats: Dropping single-read clonotypes raised IR-seq and RNA-seq shared-clonotype correlation. The CD138-negative fraction was mixed bone marrow immune cells, not pure T cells.

The library was built from roughly 400 ng RNA with molecular barcoded adaptors for alpha/delta and beta/gamma chains. MiXCR, run by TCRdb on the reads, gives a single entry per CDR3 protein. The sample carries 57,000 or so distinct CDR3 sequences, about 19% recorded once. In this sample, this clonotype turned up many times. Its target is not known. The CDR3 loop spans 13 amino acids. Trimming took 2 bases from V and 5 from J, leaving 7 bases between them. Per the germline V gene, CDR1 is LGHDT and CDR2 is YNNKEL (reference sequence). The chain couples TRBV3-1 to TRBJ2-1, with no clear D. This clonotype was sampled from a donor at least 40 years old with multiple myeloma. The sample comprised a population of CD138-negative cells sorted from bone marrow. The CDR3 sequence is CASSQMVHNEQFF. CDR3 DNA: TGTGCCAGCAGCCAAATGGTACACAATGAGCAGTTCTTC.